The 2 T cell receptor beta chains listed next were all sequenced from one sample in a study of T cells after yellow fever vaccination. TCRdb fed the 5' RACE reads into MiXCR, producing one record per CDR3 protein. Here the sample spans about 230,000 distinct CDR3 sequences, about 7% being singletons. This sample comprised CD4+ T cells sorted from PBMCs, obtained on the day of the yellow fever booster vaccination. The receptors shown here come from a man aged 30 to 39 who received the YFV17D yellow fever vaccine.

The V and J genes are TRBV10-3 and TRBJ2-7; tentative D call: TRBD2 (5 bases). This CDR3 region has 13 residues. V was shortened by 10 bases and J by 5 bases, with 18 bases between the two germline ends. The germline CDR1 and CDR2 sequences are ENHRY and SYGVKD. CDR3 residues: CATAGFGSDEQYF. The CDR3 region has the DNA TGTGCCACCGCGGGCTTCGGTTCGGACGAGCAGTACTTC.

This clonotype was counted a few times. The chain recombines TRBV11-2 with TRBJ2-1; 9 nucleotides line up with TRBD1. J gave up 6 bases and V 5 bases, and 8 bases lay outside the gene matches. CDR3 length: 15 amino acids. CDR1 SGHAT and CDR2 FQNNGV come from the germline V gene. The CDR3 region is CASSVRDRASNEQFF. DNA of the CDR3: TGTGCCAGCAGCGTCCGGGACAGGGCCTCCAATGAGCAGTTCTTC.